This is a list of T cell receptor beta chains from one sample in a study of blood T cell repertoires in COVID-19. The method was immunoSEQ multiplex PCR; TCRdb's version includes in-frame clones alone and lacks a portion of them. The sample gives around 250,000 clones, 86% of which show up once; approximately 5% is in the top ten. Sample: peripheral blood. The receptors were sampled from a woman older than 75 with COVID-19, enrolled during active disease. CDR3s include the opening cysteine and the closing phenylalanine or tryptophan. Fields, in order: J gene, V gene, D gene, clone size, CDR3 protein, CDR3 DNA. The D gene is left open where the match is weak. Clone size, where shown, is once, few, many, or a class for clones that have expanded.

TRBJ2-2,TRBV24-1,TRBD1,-,CATQGLGKTGSDTGELFF,TGTGCCACGCAAGGTCTGGGAAAGACAGGGAGTGACACCGGGGAGCTGTTTTTT
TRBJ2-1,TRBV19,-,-,CASSDRSSYNEQFF,TGTGCCAGCAGCGACAGATCCTCCTACAATGAGCAGTTCTTC
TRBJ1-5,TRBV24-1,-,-,CATRRGEGPQHF,TGTGCCACCCGCCGGGGAGAGGGGCCCCAGCATTTT
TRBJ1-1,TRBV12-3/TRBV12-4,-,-,CASSSGVGTEAFF,TGTGCCAGCAGTTCAGGGGTGGGCACTGAAGCTTTCTTT
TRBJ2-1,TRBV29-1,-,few,CSVVQETSYNEQFF,TGCAGCGTTGTACAGGAGACTTCCTACAATGAGCAGTTCTTC
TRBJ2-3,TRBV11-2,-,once,CASSFRGTQYF,TGTGCCAGCAGCTTCCGGGGAACGCAGTATTTT
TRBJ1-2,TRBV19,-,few,CAGATRGSYGYTF,TGTGCCGGAGCCACCAGGGGAAGCTATGGCTACACCTTC
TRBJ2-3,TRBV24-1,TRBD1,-,CATSDAGTGTDTQYF,TGTGCCACCAGTGACGCTGGGACAGGGACAGATACGCAGTATTTT
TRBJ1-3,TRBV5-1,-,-,CASSLVSREGNTIYF,TGCGCCAGCAGCTTGGTTTCCAGGGAAGGAAACACCATATATTTT
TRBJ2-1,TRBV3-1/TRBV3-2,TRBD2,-,CASSPTSGTYNEQFF,TGTGCCAGCAGCCCAACTAGCGGAACTTACAATGAGCAGTTCTTC
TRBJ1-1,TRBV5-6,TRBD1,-,CASSLGDRGRTEAFF,TGTGCCAGCAGCTTGGGGGACAGGGGACGAACTGAAGCTTTCTTT
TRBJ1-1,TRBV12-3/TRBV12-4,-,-,CASTIPRGFQAFF,TGTGCCAGCACTATCCCCCGGGGGTTTCAAGCTTTCTTT
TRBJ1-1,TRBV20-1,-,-,CSAREIQWAFF,TGCAGTGCTAGAGAAATCCAGTGGGCTTTCTTT
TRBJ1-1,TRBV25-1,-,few,CASSEWGRNTEAFF,TGTGCCAGCAGTGAATGGGGCCGGAACACTGAAGCTTTCTTT
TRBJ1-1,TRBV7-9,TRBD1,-,CASSSWTGGLNTEAFF,TGTGCCAGCAGCTCTTGGACAGGGGGGTTGAACACTGAAGCTTTCTTT
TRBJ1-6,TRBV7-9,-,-,CASRPQGTVSPLHF,TGTGCCAGCAGGCCTCAGGGAACGGTTTCACCCCTCCACTTT
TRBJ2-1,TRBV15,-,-,CATSRVRAGADEQFF,TGTGCCACCAGCAGAGTGCGGGCAGGGGCAGATGAGCAGTTCTTC
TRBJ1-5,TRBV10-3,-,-,CAINPDSGQPQHF,TGTGCCATCAATCCGGACAGTGGCCAGCCCCAGCATTTT
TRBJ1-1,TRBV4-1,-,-,CASSPFRGNTEAFF,TGCGCCAGCAGCCCATTTCGAGGAAACACTGAAGCTTTCTTT
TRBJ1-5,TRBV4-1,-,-,CASSPGGEGNQPQHF,TGCGCCAGCAGCCCAGGAGGTGAGGGCAATCAGCCCCAGCATTTT
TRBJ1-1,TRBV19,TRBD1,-,CASSIDDRVGTEAFF,TGTGCCAGTAGTATAGATGACAGGGTAGGCACTGAAGCTTTCTTT
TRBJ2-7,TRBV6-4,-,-,CASSDFSYEQYF,TGTGCCAGCAGTGACTTTAGCTACGAGCAGTACTTC
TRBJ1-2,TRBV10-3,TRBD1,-,CAISGWDSLNYGYTF,TGTGCCATCAGTGGCTGGGACAGCCTTAACTATGGCTACACCTTC
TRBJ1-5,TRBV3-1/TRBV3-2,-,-,CASSQGVSGLQPQHF,TGTGCCAGCAGCCAGGGGGTCAGCGGGCTTCAGCCCCAGCATTTT
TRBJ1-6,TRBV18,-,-,CASSPLEGTLNSPLHF,TGTGCCAGCTCACCATTGGAGGGGACGCTTAATTCACCCCTCCACTTT
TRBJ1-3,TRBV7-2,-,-,CASSLDLDTSGNTIYF,TGTGCCAGCAGCTTAGATCTGGACACCTCTGGAAACACCATATATTTT
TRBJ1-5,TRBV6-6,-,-,CASSPTGLRAINQPQHF,TGTGCCAGCAGTCCTACAGGGTTGAGGGCCATTAATCAGCCCCAGCATTTT
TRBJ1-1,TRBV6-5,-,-,CASSIQGNTEAFF,TGTGCCAGCAGTATACAGGGAAATACTGAAGCTTTCTTT
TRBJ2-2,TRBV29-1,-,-,CSVEVSAGYFNGELFF,TGCAGCGTTGAAGTCTCTGCAGGGTACTTTAACGGGGAGCTGTTTTTT
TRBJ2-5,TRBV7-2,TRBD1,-,CASSLGQGLGTQYF,TGTGCCAGCAGCTTAGGACAGGGCCTTGGGACCCAGTACTTC
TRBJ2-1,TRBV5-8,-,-,CASSPGWVF,TGTGCCAGCAGCCCAGGTTGGGTCTTC
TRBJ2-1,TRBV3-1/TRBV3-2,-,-,CASSLRDNEQFF,TGTGCCAGCAGCCTCCGGGACAATGAGCAGTTCTTC
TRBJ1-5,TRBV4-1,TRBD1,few,CASSQYPGQGAMVGNQPQHF,TGCGCCAGCAGCCAGTACCCGGGACAGGGGGCTATGGTCGGCAATCAGCCCCAGCATTTT
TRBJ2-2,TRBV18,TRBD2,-,CASSLRLAPGELFF,TGTGCCAGCTCACTCCGACTAGCTCCCGGGGAGCTGTTTTTT
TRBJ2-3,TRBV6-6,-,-,CASISRVGGDTQYF,TGTGCCAGCATTTCCCGGGTGGGGGGAGATACGCAGTATTTT
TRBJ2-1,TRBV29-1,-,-,CSVDHPLGLGQFF,TGCAGCGTTGATCACCCCCTCGGGTTGGGGCAGTTCTTC
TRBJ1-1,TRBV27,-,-,CASSFLNTEAFF,TGTGCCAGCAGTTTCTTGAACACTGAAGCTTTCTTT
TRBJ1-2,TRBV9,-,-,CASSRRGGHYGYTF,TGTGCCAGCAGCCGAAGGGGAGGTCACTATGGCTACACCTTC
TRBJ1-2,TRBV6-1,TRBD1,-,CASSEAGDRGNYGYTF,TGTGCCAGCAGTGAAGCCGGGGACAGGGGGAACTATGGCTACACCTTC
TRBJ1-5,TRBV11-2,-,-,CASSASEGLPQHF,TGTGCCAGCAGCGCCTCCGAGGGCTTGCCCCAGCATTTT
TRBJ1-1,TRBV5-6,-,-,CASSLLLNTEAFF,TGTGCCAGCAGCTTGCTTTTGAACACTGAAGCTTTCTTT
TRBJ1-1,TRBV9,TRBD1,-,CASSATGGLTEAFF,TGTGCCAGCAGCGCCACAGGGGGCCTCACTGAAGCTTTCTTT
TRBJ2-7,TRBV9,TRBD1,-,CASSAGTGGFYEQYF,TGTGCCAGCAGCGCCGGGACAGGGGGTTTCTACGAGCAGTACTTC
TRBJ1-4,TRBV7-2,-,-,CASSPDGQPNEKLFF,TGTGCCAGCAGCCCGGATGGACAGCCTAATGAAAAACTGTTTTTT
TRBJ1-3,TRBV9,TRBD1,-,CASSAGQGPGGDTIYF,TGTGCCAGCAGCGCGGGACAGGGCCCGGGTGGAGACACCATATATTTT
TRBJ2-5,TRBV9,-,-,CASSVGPSRETQYF,TGTGCCAGCAGCGTAGGCCCTAGCCGGGAGACCCAGTACTTC
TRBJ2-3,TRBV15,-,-,CATSRDTAAADTQYF,TGTGCCACCAGCAGAGATACCGCCGCGGCAGATACGCAGTATTTT
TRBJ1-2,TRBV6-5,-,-,CASSRDGLNYGYTF,TGTGCCAGCAGCCGGGACGGACTAAACTATGGCTACACCTTC
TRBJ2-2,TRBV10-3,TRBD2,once,CAISTGLAGASNTGELFF,TGTGCCATCAGCACGGGACTAGCGGGGGCCTCGAACACCGGGGAGCTGTTTTTT
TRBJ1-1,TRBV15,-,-,CATSREVNPDRTEAFF,TGTGCCACCAGCAGAGAAGTGAACCCTGATCGGACTGAAGCTTTCTTT
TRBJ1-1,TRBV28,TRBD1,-,CASSNRGGNTEAFF,TGTGCCAGCAGTAACAGGGGCGGGAACACTGAAGCTTTCTTT
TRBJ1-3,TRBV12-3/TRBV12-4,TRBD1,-,CASRRQGGNTIYF,TGTGCCAGCAGAAGACAGGGAGGAAACACCATATATTTT
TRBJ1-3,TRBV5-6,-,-,CASSLRGNSGNTIYF,TGTGCCAGCAGCCTCAGGGGTAACTCTGGAAACACCATATATTTT
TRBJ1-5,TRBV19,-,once,CASSSRHRRGDQPQHF,TGTGCCAGTAGTTCCAGGCACAGACGGGGGGATCAGCCCCAGCATTTT